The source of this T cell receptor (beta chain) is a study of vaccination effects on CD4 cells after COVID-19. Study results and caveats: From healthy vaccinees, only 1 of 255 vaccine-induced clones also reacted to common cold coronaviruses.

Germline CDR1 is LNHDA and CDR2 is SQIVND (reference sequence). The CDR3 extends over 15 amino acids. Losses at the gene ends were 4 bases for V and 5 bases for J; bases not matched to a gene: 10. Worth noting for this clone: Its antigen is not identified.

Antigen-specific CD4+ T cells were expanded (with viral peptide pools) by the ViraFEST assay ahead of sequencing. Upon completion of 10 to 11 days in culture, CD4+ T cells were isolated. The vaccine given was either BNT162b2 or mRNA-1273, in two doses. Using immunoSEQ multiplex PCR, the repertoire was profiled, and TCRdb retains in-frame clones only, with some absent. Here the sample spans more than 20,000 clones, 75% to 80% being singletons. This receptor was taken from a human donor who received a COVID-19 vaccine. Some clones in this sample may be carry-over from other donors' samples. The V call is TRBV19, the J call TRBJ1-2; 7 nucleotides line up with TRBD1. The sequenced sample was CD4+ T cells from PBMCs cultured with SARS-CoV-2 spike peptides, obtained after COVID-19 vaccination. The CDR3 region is CASSTVDRALYGYTF. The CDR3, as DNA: TGTGCCAGTAGTACCGTCGACAGGGCGTTATATGGCTACACCTTC. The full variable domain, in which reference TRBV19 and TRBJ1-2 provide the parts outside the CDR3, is DGGITQSPKYLFRKEGQNVTLSCEQNLNHDAMYWYRQDPGQGLRLIYYSQIVNDFQKGDIAEGYSVSREKKESFPLTVTSAQKNPTAFYLCASSTVDRALYGYTFGSGTRLTVV.